Listed below are T cell receptor beta chains from one sample, sequenced in a study of blood T cell repertoires in COVID-19. This table comes from immunoSEQ multiplex PCR, and its TCRdb copy is limited to in-frame clones, with some not included. The sample lists about 190,000 clones, 70% to 90% occurring once. The sample consisted of peripheral blood. These receptors were obtained from a young man with acute or convalescent COVID-19. CDR3s include the opening cysteine and the closing phenylalanine or tryptophan. The D gene is left open where the match is weak. The size entry is marked missing in some rows and otherwise reads once, few, many or a size class.

clone_size: NA
j_call: TRBJ1-2
v_call: TRBV5-1
d_call: NA
cdr3_aa: CASSYNPGLDYGYTF
cdr3_nt: TGCGCCAGCAGCTATAATCCAGGCCTCGATTATGGCTACACCTTC

clone_size: few
j_call: TRBJ2-7
v_call: TRBV19
d_call: NA
cdr3_aa: CASSIRRGWHEQYF
cdr3_nt: TGTGCCAGTAGTATCCGCAGGGGATGGCACGAGCAGTACTTC

clone_size: NA
j_call: TRBJ1-1
v_call: TRBV28
d_call: NA
cdr3_aa: CASSSKGRLVAFF
cdr3_nt: TGTGCCAGCAGTTCGAAGGGGCGCTTGGTCGCTTTCTTT

clone_size: once
j_call: TRBJ1-5
v_call: TRBV27
d_call: NA
cdr3_aa: CASSSRQFNQPQHF
cdr3_nt: TGTGCCAGCAGTTCCCGCCAGTTCAATCAGCCCCAGCATTTT

clone_size: NA
j_call: TRBJ2-3
v_call: TRBV18
d_call: NA
cdr3_aa: CASSPRYGNTDTQYF
cdr3_nt: TGTGCCAGCTCACCACGGTACGGGAACACAGATACGCAGTATTTT

clone_size: NA
j_call: TRBJ2-7
v_call: TRBV27
d_call: TRBD2
cdr3_aa: CASRANSGGNYEQYF
cdr3_nt: TGTGCCAGCAGGGCCAATAGCGGGGGAAACTACGAGCAGTACTTC

clone_size: NA
j_call: TRBJ2-2
v_call: TRBV5-1
d_call: TRBD2
cdr3_aa: CASSLEAGGNTGELFF
cdr3_nt: TGCGCCAGCAGCTTGGAAGCGGGGGGCAACACCGGGGAGCTGTTTTTT

clone_size: NA
j_call: TRBJ2-7
v_call: TRBV10-1
d_call: TRBD2
cdr3_aa: CASIPSGLAGLYEQYF
cdr3_nt: TGCGCCAGCATCCCATCAGGACTAGCGGGATTATACGAGCAGTACTTC

clone_size: NA
j_call: TRBJ2-7
v_call: TRBV7-8
d_call: TRBD1
cdr3_aa: CASSLGQLTTYEQYF
cdr3_nt: TGTGCCAGCAGCTTGGGACAGCTAACTACCTACGAGCAGTACTTC

clone_size: NA
j_call: TRBJ1-6
v_call: TRBV5-5
d_call: NA
cdr3_aa: CASSLVQGSLHF
cdr3_nt: TGTGCCAGCAGCTTGGTTCAGGGTTCCCTCCACTTT

clone_size: NA
j_call: TRBJ2-1
v_call: TRBV28
d_call: TRBD2
cdr3_aa: CASSTPAAGVSYNEQFF
cdr3_nt: TGTGCCAGCAGTACGCCAGCAGCGGGAGTGAGCTACAATGAGCAGTTCTTC

clone_size: NA
j_call: TRBJ2-7
v_call: TRBV4-1
d_call: NA
cdr3_aa: CASSQEPRTVSYEQYF
cdr3_nt: TGCGCCAGCAGCCAAGAACCCCGGACAGTCTCCTACGAGCAGTACTTC

clone_size: NA
j_call: TRBJ2-7
v_call: TRBV29-1
d_call: TRBD2
cdr3_aa: CSVEDSLAAIGEQYF
cdr3_nt: TGCAGCGTTGAAGATTCACTAGCGGCGATCGGCGAGCAGTACTTC

clone_size: NA
j_call: TRBJ1-6
v_call: TRBV19
d_call: NA
cdr3_aa: CASSIAHRYNSPLHF
cdr3_nt: TGTGCCAGTAGTATTGCACACCGCTATAATTCACCCCTCCACTTT

clone_size: NA
j_call: TRBJ2-1
v_call: TRBV27
d_call: NA
cdr3_aa: CASSFRFVQFF
cdr3_nt: TGTGCCAGCAGTTTTCGTTTCGTGCAGTTCTTC

clone_size: NA
j_call: TRBJ1-1
v_call: TRBV2
d_call: NA
cdr3_aa: CASAARENTEAFF
cdr3_nt: TGTGCCAGCGCGGCCAGGGAGAACACTGAAGCTTTCTTT

clone_size: NA
j_call: TRBJ1-5
v_call: TRBV19
d_call: TRBD1
cdr3_aa: CASKRQGGNQPQHF
cdr3_nt: TGTGCCAGTAAACGACAGGGAGGCAATCAGCCCCAGCATTTT

clone_size: once
j_call: TRBJ2-2
v_call: TRBV6-5
d_call: TRBD1
cdr3_aa: CASSRTGGYAGELFF
cdr3_nt: TGTGCCAGCAGCCGGACAGGGGGCTACGCCGGGGAGCTGTTTTTT

clone_size: NA
j_call: TRBJ1-4
v_call: TRBV5-5
d_call: NA
cdr3_aa: CASAWRVSNEKLFF
cdr3_nt: TGTGCCAGCGCCTGGAGAGTCTCCAATGAAAAACTGTTTTTT

clone_size: NA
j_call: TRBJ1-2
v_call: TRBV24-1
d_call: NA
cdr3_aa: CATSEDTADGYGYTF
cdr3_nt: TGTGCCACCAGTGAGGACACAGCCGACGGCTATGGCTACACCTTC

clone_size: NA
j_call: TRBJ1-2
v_call: TRBV30
d_call: NA
cdr3_aa: CAWTKAGGYTF
cdr3_nt: TGTGCCTGGACGAAGGCGGGGGGCTACACCTTC

clone_size: NA
j_call: TRBJ1-1
v_call: TRBV5-1
d_call: NA
cdr3_aa: CASSLESLRGTEAFF
cdr3_nt: TGCGCCAGCAGCTTGGAGTCCCTGAGAGGAACTGAAGCTTTCTTT

clone_size: NA
j_call: TRBJ2-3
v_call: TRBV19
d_call: NA
cdr3_aa: CASSISGAPDTQYF
cdr3_nt: TGTGCCAGTAGTATTTCGGGAGCACCTGATACGCAGTATTTT

clone_size: NA
j_call: TRBJ1-4
v_call: TRBV7-9
d_call: TRBD1
cdr3_aa: CASSRGTGANEKLFF
cdr3_nt: TGTGCCAGCAGCCGGGGGACAGGGGCTAATGAAAAACTGTTTTTT

clone_size: NA
j_call: TRBJ1-6
v_call: TRBV18
d_call: NA
cdr3_aa: CASLAGTPNSPLHF
cdr3_nt: TGTGCCAGCTTAGCCGGGACTCCTAATTCACCCCTCCACTTT

clone_size: NA
j_call: TRBJ1-2
v_call: TRBV2
d_call: NA
cdr3_aa: CASSASLNYGYTF
cdr3_nt: TGTGCCAGCAGTGCTTCGCTAAACTATGGCTACACCTTC

clone_size: NA
j_call: TRBJ1-2
v_call: TRBV30
d_call: NA
cdr3_aa: CAWSSGRRNYGYTF
cdr3_nt: TGTGCCTGGAGTTCCGGACGGAGGAACTATGGCTACACCTTC

clone_size: NA
j_call: TRBJ2-3
v_call: TRBV3-1/TRBV3-2
d_call: TRBD2
cdr3_aa: CASRLLAGGEDTQYF
cdr3_nt: TGTGCCAGCAGGCTACTAGCGGGGGGGGAAGATACGCAGTATTTT

clone_size: NA
j_call: TRBJ2-3
v_call: TRBV27
d_call: NA
cdr3_aa: CASSSRTDTQYF
cdr3_nt: TGTGCCAGCTCTTCCCGGACAGATACGCAGTATTTT

clone_size: NA
j_call: TRBJ2-2
v_call: TRBV27
d_call: NA
cdr3_aa: CASSWGQNTGELFF
cdr3_nt: TGTGCCAGCAGTTGGGGACAGAACACCGGGGAGCTGTTTTTT

clone_size: NA
j_call: TRBJ2-1
v_call: TRBV25-1
d_call: NA
cdr3_aa: CASSVGVNEQFF
cdr3_nt: TGTGCCAGCAGTGTAGGGGTCAATGAGCAGTTCTTC

clone_size: NA
j_call: TRBJ1-4
v_call: TRBV9
d_call: NA
cdr3_aa: CASNLQGNEKLFF
cdr3_nt: TGTGCCAGCAACCTTCAGGGGAATGAAAAACTGTTTTTT

clone_size: NA
j_call: TRBJ2-1
v_call: TRBV4-1
d_call: TRBD2
cdr3_aa: CASSQLSGSSYNEQFF
cdr3_nt: TGCGCCAGCAGCCAATTGAGCGGGAGCTCCTACAATGAGCAGTTCTTC

clone_size: NA
j_call: TRBJ2-3
v_call: TRBV3-1/TRBV3-2
d_call: TRBD2
cdr3_aa: CASSEAVGGYPDTQYF
cdr3_nt: TGTGCCAGCAGCGAAGCGGTGGGAGGGTACCCAGATACGCAGTATTTT

clone_size: NA
j_call: TRBJ1-2
v_call: TRBV2
d_call: NA
cdr3_aa: CASSESGARYYGYTF
cdr3_nt: TGTGCCAGCAGTGAGTCAGGGGCTAGATACTATGGCTACACCTTC

clone_size: NA
j_call: TRBJ2-1
v_call: TRBV13
d_call: TRBD2
cdr3_aa: CASSLHRLAGASEQFF
cdr3_nt: TGTGCCAGCAGCTTACATAGACTAGCGGGAGCAAGTGAGCAGTTCTTC

clone_size: NA
j_call: TRBJ1-5
v_call: TRBV2
d_call: NA
cdr3_aa: CASSDRRSNQPQHF
cdr3_nt: TGTGCCAGCAGTGACAGGCGAAGCAATCAGCCCCAGCATTTT

clone_size: NA
j_call: TRBJ2-3
v_call: TRBV4-2
d_call: TRBD2
cdr3_aa: CASSQEGSGRSTDTQYF
cdr3_nt: TGTGCCAGCAGCCAAGAAGGCAGCGGGAGAAGCACAGATACGCAGTATTTT

clone_size: NA
j_call: TRBJ2-7
v_call: TRBV5-4
d_call: NA
cdr3_aa: CASSGRDEQYF
cdr3_nt: TGTGCCAGCAGCGGCAGGGACGAGCAGTACTTC

clone_size: NA
j_call: TRBJ1-6
v_call: TRBV11-2
d_call: NA
cdr3_aa: CASTSSYNSPLHF
cdr3_nt: TGTGCCAGCACGAGCTCCTATAATTCACCCCTCCACTTT

clone_size: NA
j_call: TRBJ2-2
v_call: TRBV4-1
d_call: NA
cdr3_aa: CASRTGRSTGELFF
cdr3_nt: TGCGCCAGCAGGACAGGGAGGAGCACCGGGGAGCTGTTTTTT

clone_size: NA
j_call: TRBJ1-2
v_call: TRBV25-1
d_call: NA
cdr3_aa: CASTLGHGDGYTF
cdr3_nt: TGTGCCAGCACCCTTGGACATGGGGATGGCTACACCTTC

clone_size: NA
j_call: TRBJ1-1
v_call: TRBV19
d_call: NA
cdr3_aa: CASSIRGGKNTEAFF
cdr3_nt: TGTGCCAGTAGTATCCGAGGAGGGAAGAACACTGAAGCTTTCTTT

clone_size: NA
j_call: TRBJ2-7
v_call: TRBV6-1
d_call: NA
cdr3_aa: CASSEARIFYEQYF
cdr3_nt: TGTGCCAGCAGTGAAGCGCGAATTTTCTACGAGCAGTACTTC

clone_size: NA
j_call: TRBJ1-1
v_call: TRBV27
d_call: NA
cdr3_aa: CASSLSLYPPEAFF
cdr3_nt: TGTGCCAGCAGTTTATCCCTATACCCTCCTGAAGCTTTCTTT

clone_size: NA
j_call: TRBJ2-3
v_call: TRBV11-1
d_call: NA
cdr3_aa: CASNTAVGNTDTQYF
cdr3_nt: TGTGCCAGCAACACCGCGGTTGGAAACACAGATACGCAGTATTTT

clone_size: NA
j_call: TRBJ1-3
v_call: TRBV28
d_call: TRBD1
cdr3_aa: CASNAGTGRNTIYF
cdr3_nt: TGTGCCAGCAACGCCGGGACAGGGAGAAACACCATATATTTT

clone_size: NA
j_call: TRBJ1-5
v_call: TRBV19
d_call: NA
cdr3_aa: CASRGGGALNQPQHF
cdr3_nt: TGTGCCAGTAGGGGAGGGGGGGCCCTTAATCAGCCCCAGCATTTT

clone_size: NA
j_call: TRBJ2-7
v_call: TRBV6-5
d_call: TRBD1
cdr3_aa: CASSSSGTGSYEQYF
cdr3_nt: TGTGCCAGCAGTTCCTCCGGGACAGGGTCCTACGAGCAGTACTTC

clone_size: once
j_call: TRBJ2-2
v_call: TRBV5-1
d_call: NA
cdr3_aa: CASSSDSHTGELFF
cdr3_nt: TGCGCCAGCAGCTCGGACAGTCACACCGGGGAGCTGTTTTTT

clone_size: NA
j_call: TRBJ2-7
v_call: TRBV27
d_call: NA
cdr3_aa: CASSLLPGSYEQYF
cdr3_nt: TGTGCCAGCAGTTTATTACCGGGGAGCTACGAGCAGTACTTC

clone_size: once
j_call: TRBJ2-1
v_call: TRBV18
d_call: NA
cdr3_aa: CASSPQQPINEQFF
cdr3_nt: TGTGCCAGCTCACCACAACAGCCGATCAATGAGCAGTTCTTC

clone_size: NA
j_call: TRBJ2-2
v_call: TRBV2
d_call: NA
cdr3_aa: CASKSQGILGTGELFF
cdr3_nt: TGTGCCAGCAAATCCCAGGGGATCTTGGGCACCGGGGAGCTGTTTTTT

clone_size: few
j_call: TRBJ2-7
v_call: TRBV27
d_call: TRBD2
cdr3_aa: CASSSGTSATYEQYF
cdr3_nt: TGTGCCAGCAGCTCAGGGACTAGCGCTACCTACGAGCAGTACTTC